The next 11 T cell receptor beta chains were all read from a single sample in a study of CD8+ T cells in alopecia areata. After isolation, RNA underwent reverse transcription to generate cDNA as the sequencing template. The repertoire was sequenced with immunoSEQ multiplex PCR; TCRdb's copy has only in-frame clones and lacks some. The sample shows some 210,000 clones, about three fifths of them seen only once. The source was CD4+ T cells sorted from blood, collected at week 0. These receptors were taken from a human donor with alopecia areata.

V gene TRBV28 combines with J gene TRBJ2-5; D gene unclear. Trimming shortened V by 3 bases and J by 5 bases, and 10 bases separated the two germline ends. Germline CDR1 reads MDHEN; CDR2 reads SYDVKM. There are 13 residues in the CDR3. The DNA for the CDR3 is TGTGCCAGCAGTTTGAGAATGGGGGAGACCCAGTACTTC. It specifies CASSLRMGETQYF.

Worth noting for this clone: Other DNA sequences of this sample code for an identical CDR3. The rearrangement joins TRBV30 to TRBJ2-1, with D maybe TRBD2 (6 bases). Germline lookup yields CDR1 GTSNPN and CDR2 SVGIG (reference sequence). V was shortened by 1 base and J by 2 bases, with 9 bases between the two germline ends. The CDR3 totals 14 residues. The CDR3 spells CAWSGRGPYNEQFF. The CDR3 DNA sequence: TGTGCCTGGAGTGGGAGGGGACCCTACAATGAGCAGTTCTTC.

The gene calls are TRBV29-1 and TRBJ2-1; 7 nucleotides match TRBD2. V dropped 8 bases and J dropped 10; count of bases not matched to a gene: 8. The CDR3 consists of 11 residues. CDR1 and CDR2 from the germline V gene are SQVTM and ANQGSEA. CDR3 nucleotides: TGCAGCTCGGCTAGCGGCCGGGAGCAGTTCTTC. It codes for CSSASGREQFF.

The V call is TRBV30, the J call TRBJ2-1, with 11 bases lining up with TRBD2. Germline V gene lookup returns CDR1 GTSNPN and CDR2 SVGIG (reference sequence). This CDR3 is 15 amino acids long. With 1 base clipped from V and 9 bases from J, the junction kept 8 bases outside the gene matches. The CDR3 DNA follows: TGTGCCTGGAGTGGGGGACTAGCGGAGGTGGGTGAGCAGTTCTTC. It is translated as CAWSGGLAEVGEQFF.

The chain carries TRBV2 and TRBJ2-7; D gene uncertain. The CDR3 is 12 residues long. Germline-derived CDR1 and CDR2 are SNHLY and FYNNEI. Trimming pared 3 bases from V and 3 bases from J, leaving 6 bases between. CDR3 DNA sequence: TGTGCCAGCAGTGATGTGTACTACGAGCAGTACTTC. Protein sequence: CASSDVYYEQYF.

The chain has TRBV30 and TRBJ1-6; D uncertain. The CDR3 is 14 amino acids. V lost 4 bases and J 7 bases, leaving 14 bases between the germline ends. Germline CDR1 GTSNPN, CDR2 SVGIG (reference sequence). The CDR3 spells CAWKSPPRNSPLHF. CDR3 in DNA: TGTGCCTGGAAGAGCCCCCCTAGGAATTCACCCCTCCACTTT.

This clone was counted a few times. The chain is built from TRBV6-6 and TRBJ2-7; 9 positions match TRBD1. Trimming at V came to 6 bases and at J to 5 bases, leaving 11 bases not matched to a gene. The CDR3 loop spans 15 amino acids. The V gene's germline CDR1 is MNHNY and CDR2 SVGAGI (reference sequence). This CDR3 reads CASRLIQGARNEQYF. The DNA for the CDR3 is TGTGCCAGCAGACTCATACAGGGGGCGCGGAACGAGCAGTACTTC.

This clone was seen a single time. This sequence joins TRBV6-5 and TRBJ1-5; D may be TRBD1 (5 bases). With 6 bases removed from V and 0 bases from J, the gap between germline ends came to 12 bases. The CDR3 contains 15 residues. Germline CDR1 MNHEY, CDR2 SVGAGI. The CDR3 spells CASSLGRISNQPQHF. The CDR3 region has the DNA TGTGCCAGCAGCCTGGGACGGATTAGCAATCAGCCCCAGCATTTT.

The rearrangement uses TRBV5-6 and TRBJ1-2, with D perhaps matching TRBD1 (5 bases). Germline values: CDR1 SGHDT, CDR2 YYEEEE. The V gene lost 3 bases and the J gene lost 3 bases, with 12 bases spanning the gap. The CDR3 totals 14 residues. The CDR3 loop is CASSWGTVDYGYTF. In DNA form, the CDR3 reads TGTGCCAGCAGCTGGGGGACGGTTGACTATGGCTACACCTTC.

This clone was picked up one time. CDR3 sequence: CASSDRQGPLYSGANVLTF. The DNA of the CDR3 is TGTGCCAGCAGCGACCGACAGGGCCCTCTTTACTCTGGGGCCAACGTCCTGACTTTC. This chain links TRBV14 with TRBJ2-6, with 7 bases lining up with TRBD1. Germline values: CDR1 SGHDN, CDR2 FVKESK. The V segment lost 5 bases and the J segment 0 bases; nucleotides outside the gene matches: 13. The CDR3 contains 19 residues.

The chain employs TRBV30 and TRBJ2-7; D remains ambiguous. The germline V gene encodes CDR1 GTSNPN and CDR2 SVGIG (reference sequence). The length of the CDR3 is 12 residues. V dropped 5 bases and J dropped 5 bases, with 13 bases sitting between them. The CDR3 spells CAWRSSTDEQYF. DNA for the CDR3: TGTGCCTGGCGTTCCAGCACAGACGAGCAGTACTTC.